This T cell receptor (beta chain) is from a study of blood T cell repertoires in COVID-19. Overall study context: Some COVID-19 samples were acute and others convalescent; all came from the United States, Italy and Spain. PBMCs, B-cell-depleted T cells, or T cells were the source of the cDNA or gDNA that made up the material.

Looked up from germline, CDR1 is LNHDA and CDR2 is SQIVND (reference sequence). This CDR3 has 16 amino acids. The V end lost 4 bases, the J end lost 5 bases, and 18 bases lay between the germline ends. Under the authors' procedure: Amplification from reference gene primers served as the basis for estimated nucleated cell counts. Profiling relied on immunoSEQ multiplex PCR, and the TCRdb table lists in-frame clones only, not all of them. Clone size and the V and J calls come from that table; the DNA yielded D and trimming. This sample yields over 300,000 clones, of which 86% are seen a single time; approximately 1.5% belongs to the top ten. This clone was observed a few times.

This sequence originates from a woman aged 50 to 60 with acute or convalescent COVID-19. Material: peripheral blood. This rearrangement joins TRBV19 to TRBJ1-5; D perhaps matches TRBD1 (6 bases). CDR3 residues: CASSRPTGLSDQPQHF. CDR3 DNA: TGTGCCAGTAGTAGACCGACAGGCCTGAGCGATCAGCCCCAGCATTTT. The full variable domain, with the rest looked up from reference TRBV19 and TRBJ1-5, is DGGITQSPKYLFRKEGQNVTLSCEQNLNHDAMYWYRQDPGQGLRLIYYSQIVNDFQKGDIAEGYSVSREKKESFPLTVTSAQKNPTAFYLCASSRPTGLSDQPQHFGDGTRLSIL.